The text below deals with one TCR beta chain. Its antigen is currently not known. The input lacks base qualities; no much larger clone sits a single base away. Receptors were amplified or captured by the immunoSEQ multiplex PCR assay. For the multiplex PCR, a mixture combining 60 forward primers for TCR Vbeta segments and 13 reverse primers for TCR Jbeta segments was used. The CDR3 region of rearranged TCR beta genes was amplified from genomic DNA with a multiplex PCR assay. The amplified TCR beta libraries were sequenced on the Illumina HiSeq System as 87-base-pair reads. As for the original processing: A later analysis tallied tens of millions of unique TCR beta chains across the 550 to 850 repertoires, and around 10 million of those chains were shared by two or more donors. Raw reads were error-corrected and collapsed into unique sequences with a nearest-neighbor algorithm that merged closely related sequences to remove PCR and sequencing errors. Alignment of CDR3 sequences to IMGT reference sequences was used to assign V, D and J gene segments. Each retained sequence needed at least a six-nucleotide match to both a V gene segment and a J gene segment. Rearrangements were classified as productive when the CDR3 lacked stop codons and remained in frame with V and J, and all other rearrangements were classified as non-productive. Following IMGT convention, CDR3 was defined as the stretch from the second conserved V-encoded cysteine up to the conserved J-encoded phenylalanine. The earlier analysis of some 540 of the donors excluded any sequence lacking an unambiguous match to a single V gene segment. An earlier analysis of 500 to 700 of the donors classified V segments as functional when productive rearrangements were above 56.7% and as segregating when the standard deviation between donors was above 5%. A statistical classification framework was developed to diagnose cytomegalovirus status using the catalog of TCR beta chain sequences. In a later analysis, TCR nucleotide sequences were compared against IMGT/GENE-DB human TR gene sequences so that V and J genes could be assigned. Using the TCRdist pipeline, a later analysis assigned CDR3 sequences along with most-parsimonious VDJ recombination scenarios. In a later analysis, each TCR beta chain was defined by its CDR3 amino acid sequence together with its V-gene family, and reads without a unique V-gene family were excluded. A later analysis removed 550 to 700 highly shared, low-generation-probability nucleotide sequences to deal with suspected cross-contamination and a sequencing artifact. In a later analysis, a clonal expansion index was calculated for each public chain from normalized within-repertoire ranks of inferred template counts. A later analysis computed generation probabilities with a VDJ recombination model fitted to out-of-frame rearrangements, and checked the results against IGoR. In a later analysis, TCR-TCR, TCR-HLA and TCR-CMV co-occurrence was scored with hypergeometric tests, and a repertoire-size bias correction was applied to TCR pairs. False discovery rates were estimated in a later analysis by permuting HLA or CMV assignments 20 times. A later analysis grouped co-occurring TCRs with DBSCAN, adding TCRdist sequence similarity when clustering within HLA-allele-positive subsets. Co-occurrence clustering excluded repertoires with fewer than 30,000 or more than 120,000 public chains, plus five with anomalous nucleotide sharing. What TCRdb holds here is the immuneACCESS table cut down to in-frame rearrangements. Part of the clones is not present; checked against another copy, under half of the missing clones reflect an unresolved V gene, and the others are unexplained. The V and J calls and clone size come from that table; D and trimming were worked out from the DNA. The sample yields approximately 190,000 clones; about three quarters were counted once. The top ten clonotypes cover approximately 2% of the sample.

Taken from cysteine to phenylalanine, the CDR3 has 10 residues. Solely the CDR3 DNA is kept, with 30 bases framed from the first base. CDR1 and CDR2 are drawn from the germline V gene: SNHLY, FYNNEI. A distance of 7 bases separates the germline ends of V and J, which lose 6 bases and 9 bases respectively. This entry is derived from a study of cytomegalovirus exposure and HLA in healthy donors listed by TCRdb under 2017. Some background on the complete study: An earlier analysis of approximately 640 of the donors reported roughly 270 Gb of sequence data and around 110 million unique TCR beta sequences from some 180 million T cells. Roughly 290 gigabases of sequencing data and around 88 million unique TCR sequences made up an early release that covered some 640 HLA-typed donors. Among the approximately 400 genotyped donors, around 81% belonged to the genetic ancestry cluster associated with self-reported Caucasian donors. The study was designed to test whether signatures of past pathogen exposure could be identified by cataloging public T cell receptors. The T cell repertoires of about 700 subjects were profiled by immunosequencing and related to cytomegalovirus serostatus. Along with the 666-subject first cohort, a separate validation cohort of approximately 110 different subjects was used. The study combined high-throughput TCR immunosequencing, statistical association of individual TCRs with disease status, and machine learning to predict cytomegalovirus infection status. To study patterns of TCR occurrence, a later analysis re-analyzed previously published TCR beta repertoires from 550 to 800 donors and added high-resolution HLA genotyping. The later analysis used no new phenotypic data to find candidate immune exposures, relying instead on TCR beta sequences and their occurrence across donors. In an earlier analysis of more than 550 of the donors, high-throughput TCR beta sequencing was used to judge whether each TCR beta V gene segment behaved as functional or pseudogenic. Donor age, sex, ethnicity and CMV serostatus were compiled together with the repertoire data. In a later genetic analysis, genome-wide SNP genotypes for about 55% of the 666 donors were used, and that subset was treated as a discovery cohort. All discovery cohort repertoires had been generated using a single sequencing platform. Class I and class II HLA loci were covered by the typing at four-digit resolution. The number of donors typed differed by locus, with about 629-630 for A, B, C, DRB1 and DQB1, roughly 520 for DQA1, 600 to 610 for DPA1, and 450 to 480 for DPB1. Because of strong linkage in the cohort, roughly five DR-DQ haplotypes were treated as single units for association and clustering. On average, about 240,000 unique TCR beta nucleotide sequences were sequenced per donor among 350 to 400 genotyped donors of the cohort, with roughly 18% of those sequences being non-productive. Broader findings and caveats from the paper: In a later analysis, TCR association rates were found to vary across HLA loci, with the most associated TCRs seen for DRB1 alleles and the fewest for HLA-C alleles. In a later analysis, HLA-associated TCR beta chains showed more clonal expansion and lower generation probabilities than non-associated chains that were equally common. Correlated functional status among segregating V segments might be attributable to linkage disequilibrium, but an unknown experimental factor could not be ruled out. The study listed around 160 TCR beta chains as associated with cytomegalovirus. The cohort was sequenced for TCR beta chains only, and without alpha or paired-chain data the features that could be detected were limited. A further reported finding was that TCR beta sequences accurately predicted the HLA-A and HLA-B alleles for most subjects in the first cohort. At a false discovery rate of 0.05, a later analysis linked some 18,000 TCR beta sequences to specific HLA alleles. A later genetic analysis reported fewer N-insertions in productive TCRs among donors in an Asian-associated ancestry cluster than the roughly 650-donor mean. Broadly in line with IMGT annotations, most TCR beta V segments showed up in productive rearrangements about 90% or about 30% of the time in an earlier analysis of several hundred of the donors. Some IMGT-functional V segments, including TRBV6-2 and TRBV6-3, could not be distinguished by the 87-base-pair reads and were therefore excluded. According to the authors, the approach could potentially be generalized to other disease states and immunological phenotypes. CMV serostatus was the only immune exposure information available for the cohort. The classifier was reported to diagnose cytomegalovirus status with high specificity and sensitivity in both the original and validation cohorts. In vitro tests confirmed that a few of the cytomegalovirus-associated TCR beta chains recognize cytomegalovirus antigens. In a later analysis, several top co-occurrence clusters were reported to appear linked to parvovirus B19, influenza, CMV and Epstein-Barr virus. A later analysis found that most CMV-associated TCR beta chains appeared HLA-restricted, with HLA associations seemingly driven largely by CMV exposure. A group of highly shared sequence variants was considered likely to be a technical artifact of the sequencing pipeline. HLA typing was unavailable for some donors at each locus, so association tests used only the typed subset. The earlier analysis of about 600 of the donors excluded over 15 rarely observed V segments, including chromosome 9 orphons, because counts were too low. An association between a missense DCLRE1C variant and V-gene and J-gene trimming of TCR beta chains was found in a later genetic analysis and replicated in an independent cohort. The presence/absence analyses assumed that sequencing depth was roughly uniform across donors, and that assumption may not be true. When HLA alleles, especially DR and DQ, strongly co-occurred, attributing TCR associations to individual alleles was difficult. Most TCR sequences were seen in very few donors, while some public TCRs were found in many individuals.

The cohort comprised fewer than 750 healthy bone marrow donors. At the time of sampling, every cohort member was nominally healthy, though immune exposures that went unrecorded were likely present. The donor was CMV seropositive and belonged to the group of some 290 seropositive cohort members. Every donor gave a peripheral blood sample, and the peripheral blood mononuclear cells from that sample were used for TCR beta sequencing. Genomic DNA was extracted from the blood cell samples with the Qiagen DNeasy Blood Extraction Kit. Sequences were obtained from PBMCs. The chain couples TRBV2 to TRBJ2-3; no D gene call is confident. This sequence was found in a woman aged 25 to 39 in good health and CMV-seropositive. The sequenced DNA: TGTGCCAGCAGGCTGGAGACGCAGTATTTT. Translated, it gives CASRLETQYF.